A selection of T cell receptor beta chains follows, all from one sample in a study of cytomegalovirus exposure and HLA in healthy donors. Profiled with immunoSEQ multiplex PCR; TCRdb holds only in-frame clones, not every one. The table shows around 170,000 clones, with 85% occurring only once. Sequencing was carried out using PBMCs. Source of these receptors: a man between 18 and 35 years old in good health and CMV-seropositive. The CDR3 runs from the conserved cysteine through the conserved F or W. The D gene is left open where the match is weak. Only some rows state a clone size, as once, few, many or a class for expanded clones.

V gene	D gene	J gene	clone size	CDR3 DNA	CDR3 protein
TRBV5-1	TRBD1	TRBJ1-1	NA	TGCGCCAGCAGCACCCAGGGGGCGCGCACTGAAGCTTTCTTT	CASSTQGARTEAFF
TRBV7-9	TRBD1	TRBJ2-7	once	TGTGCCAGCAGCCCAGAGACAGGGGTTCTACGGTTCTCCGAGCAGTACTTC	CASSPETGVLRFSEQYF
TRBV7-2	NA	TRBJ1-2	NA	TGTGCCAGCAGCACACTTGGGCAGGGTAACTATGGCTACACCTTC	CASSTLGQGNYGYTF
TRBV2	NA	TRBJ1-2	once	TGTGCCAGCACCGATCGAGAGGACTATGGCTACACCTTC	CASTDREDYGYTF
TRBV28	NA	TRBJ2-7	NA	TGTGCCAGCAGGGAAGGACAGTCCTACGAGCAGTACTTC	CASREGQSYEQYF
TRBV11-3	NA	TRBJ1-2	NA	TGTGCCAGCAGTTCAGGGTTTTATTATGGCTACACCTTC	CASSSGFYYGYTF
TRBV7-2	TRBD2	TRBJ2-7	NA	TGTGCCAGCAGCCCTGCGGGGGGGAGCTCCTACGAGCAGTACTTC	CASSPAGGSSYEQYF
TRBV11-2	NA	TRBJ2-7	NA	TGTGCCAGCAGCTACGACTCGCGCTACGAGCAGTACTTC	CASSYDSRYEQYF
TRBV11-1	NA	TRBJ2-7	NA	TGTGCCAGCAGCCAGGTCCGGGGACAACCCCAACTCTACGAGCAGTACTTC	CASSQVRGQPQLYEQYF
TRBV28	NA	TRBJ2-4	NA	TGTGCCAGCAGCTCCCCCGGGGTCCATGCCAAAAACATTCAGTACTTC	CASSSPGVHAKNIQYF
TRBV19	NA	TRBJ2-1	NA	TGTGCCAGTAGTTCCCTAACAGGGTTGGATGAGCAGTTCTTC	CASSSLTGLDEQFF
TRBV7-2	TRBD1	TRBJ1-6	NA	TGTGCCAGCAGCCTCGGGACAGGGGGAAGCTCCTATAATTCACCCCTCCACTTT	CASSLGTGGSSYNSPLHF
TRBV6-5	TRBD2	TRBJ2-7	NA	TGTGCCAGCCGTCTTAGCGGGAGGGTCACCTACGAGCAGTACTTC	CASRLSGRVTYEQYF
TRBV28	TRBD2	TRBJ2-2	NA	TGTGCCGGACGGGGTTCAGCGGGAGGGAAGGCCGGGGAGCTGTTTTTT	CAGRGSAGGKAGELFF
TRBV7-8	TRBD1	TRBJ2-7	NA	TGTGCCAGCAGCCCTCCGGGACAGTCATACGAGCAGTACTTC	CASSPPGQSYEQYF
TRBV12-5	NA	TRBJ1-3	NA	TGTGCTAGTGGTTTGGCAACAGGGTCTGGAAACACCATATATTTT	CASGLATGSGNTIYF
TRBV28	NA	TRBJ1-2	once	TGTGCCAGCAGCCTGTCTGGGGAGGTAGTGGGTGGCTACACCTTC	CASSLSGEVVGGYTF